This TCR beta chain was captured in a study of OX40 agonist ivuxolimab in advanced cancers. In the study overall: About 40% of patients had received prior checkpoint inhibitor therapy.

Profiled with immunoSEQ multiplex PCR; TCRdb holds only in-frame clones, not every one. The sample carries approximately 41,000 clones, around nine tenths recorded once. With regard to this clone: The antigen is not known.

Individuals having autoimmune disease history or systemic immunosuppression were not enrolled. Study-level results: The mean number of expanded clones was higher in CD8+ T cells than in CD4+. Partial responders at 0.1-3.0 mg/kg had among the lowest clonal expansion.

CDR1 is WNHNN, CDR2 SYGVQD, per germline (reference sequence). Trimming took off 4 bases at V and 0 bases at J, with 10 bases between the two ends. The CDR3 covers 15 residues. The sample was CD4+ or CD8+ T cells sorted from blood, taken in a trial of the OX40 agonist ivuxolimab. The chain is built from TRBV10-1 and TRBJ1-3; D is ambiguous. This receptor was identified in an adult with an advanced solid tumor such as melanoma, head and neck, liver or kidney cancer. The CDR3, as DNA: TGCGCCAGCAGTGCTGGGATTTCCTCTGGAAACACCATATATTTT. Its translation: CASSAGISSGNTIYF.